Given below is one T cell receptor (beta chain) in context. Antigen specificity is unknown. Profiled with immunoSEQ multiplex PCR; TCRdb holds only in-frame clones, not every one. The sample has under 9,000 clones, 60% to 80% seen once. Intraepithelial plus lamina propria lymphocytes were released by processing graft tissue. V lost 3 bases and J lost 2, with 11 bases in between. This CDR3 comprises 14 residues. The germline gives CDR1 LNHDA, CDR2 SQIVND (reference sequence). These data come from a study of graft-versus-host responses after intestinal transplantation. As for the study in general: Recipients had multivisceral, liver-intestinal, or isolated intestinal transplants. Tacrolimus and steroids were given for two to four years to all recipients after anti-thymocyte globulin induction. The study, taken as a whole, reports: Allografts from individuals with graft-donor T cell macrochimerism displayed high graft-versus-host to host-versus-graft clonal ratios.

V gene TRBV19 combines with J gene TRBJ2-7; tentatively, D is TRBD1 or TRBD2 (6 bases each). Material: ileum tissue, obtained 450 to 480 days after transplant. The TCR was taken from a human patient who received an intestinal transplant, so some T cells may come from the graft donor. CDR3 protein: CASSIAGGTYEQYF. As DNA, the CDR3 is TGTGCCAGTAGTATTGCCGGGGGCACCTACGAGCAGTACTTC.